These T cell receptor beta chains were read from a single sample in a study of T cells after yellow fever vaccination. TCRdb recomputed calls from the 5' RACE reads with MiXCR, one row per CDR3 protein. The sample records over 110,000 distinct CDR3 sequences, about 8% being singletons. The sample here was CD4+ T cells sorted from PBMCs, taken 5 days after the yellow fever booster vaccination. Every receptor here comes from a man aged 30-40 years who received the YFV17D yellow fever vaccine. The CDR3 runs from the conserved cysteine through the conserved F or W. Fields, in order: clone size, V gene, D gene, J gene, CDR3 DNA, CDR3 protein. D genes are given only for firm matches. Some rows have no size entry. The others give once, few or many, or a class for an expanded clone.

>many|TRBV7-3|TRBD2|TRBJ2-2
TGTGCCAGCAGCTTGAAGGCTAGCGGGTTACAGACCGGGGAGCTGTTTTTT
CASSLKASGLQTGELFF
>many|TRBV7-9|-|TRBJ2-7
TGTGCCAGCAGCTTGACAGAGTACGAGCAGTACTTC
CASSLTEYEQYF
>-|TRBV4-3|TRBD2|TRBJ2-1
TGCGCCAGCAGCCGATCTAGCGGGAGAATTTTTAATGAGCAGTTCTTC
CASSRSSGRIFNEQFF
>many|TRBV6-2/TRBV6-3|-|TRBJ1-2
TGTGCCAGCAGATCCCCAGGGGGCTACACCTTC
CASRSPGGYTF
>-|TRBV18|TRBD1|TRBJ2-1
TGTGCCAGCTCATCGTACCGGGACAGTTACAATGAGCAGTTCTTC
CASSSYRDSYNEQFF
>many|TRBV5-1|-|TRBJ2-3
TGCGCCAGCAGCTTGGCCCACACTAGAAACACAGATACGCAGTATTTT
CASSLAHTRNTDTQYF
>many|TRBV15|-|TRBJ2-3
TGTGCCACCAGCAGAGCAGGGGACAACACAGATACGCAGTATTTT
CATSRAGDNTDTQYF
>few|TRBV9|-|TRBJ2-5
TGTGCCAGCAGCGTAGTCCCTTCGCGGGGAGAGACCCAGTACTTC
CASSVVPSRGETQYF
>many|TRBV30|-|TRBJ1-2
TGTGCCTGGAGAGCTTATGGCTACACCTTC
CAWRAYGYTF
>-|TRBV3-1|TRBD2|TRBJ2-7
TGTGCCAGCAGCTATCGAGGGAGGGACGAGCAGTACTTC
CASSYRGRDEQYF
>many|TRBV6-4|-|TRBJ2-1
TGTGCCAGCAGTGTTAACGTACGTAATGAGCAGTTCTTC
CASSVNVRNEQFF
>many|TRBV12-3/TRBV12-4|-|TRBJ1-4
TGTGCCAGCGGCCGCGGGGGGACTGCAACTAATGAAAAACTGTTTTTT
CASGRGGTATNEKLFF
>many|TRBV7-2|TRBD2|TRBJ2-7
TGTGCCAGCAGCTCACAAGGAGGTAGCGGGTTCGAGCAGTACTTC
CASSSQGGSGFEQYF
>many|TRBV7-2|-|TRBJ2-2
TGTGCCAGCAGCTTAGTGGTGGGCTCGGGCACCGGGGAGCTGTTTTTT
CASSLVVGSGTGELFF
>-|TRBV28|-|TRBJ2-5
TGTGCCAGCAGTTTAGGAGCTCTCTTTTTGGCGGAGACCCAGTACTTC
CASSLGALFLAETQYF
>many|TRBV7-2|-|TRBJ2-2
TGTGCCAGCAGCCTCAGACGAGCGAACACCGGGGAGCTGTTTTTT
CASSLRRANTGELFF
>many|TRBV18|-|TRBJ1-1
TGTGCCAGCTCACCACCGGCATCAATGAACACTGAAGCTTTCTTT
CASSPPASMNTEAFF
>many|TRBV7-8|TRBD2|TRBJ2-2
TGTGCCAGCAGCCGGGAGGTGACCGGGGAGCTGTTTTTT
CASSREVTGELFF
>-|TRBV5-1|TRBD2|TRBJ2-7
TGCGCCAGCACGGGAGGTCGGCAGGAACCCTACGAGCAGTACTTC
CASTGGRQEPYEQYF
>many|TRBV7-9|-|TRBJ1-1
TGTGCCAGCAGCTATTCGGACACTGAAGCTTTCTTT
CASSYSDTEAFF
>many|TRBV4-3|-|TRBJ1-2
TGCGCCAGCAGCCAAGATTGGTCCACCTTTAGAATTTATGGCTACACCTTC
CASSQDWSTFRIYGYTF
>many|TRBV9|-|TRBJ2-1
TGTGCCAGCAGCGTCGTCGGGGGAGCGAAGAATGAGCAGTTCTTC
CASSVVGGAKNEQFF
>few|TRBV5-1|TRBD1|TRBJ2-7
TGCGCCAGCAACTCGGACAGGAGCTCCTACGAGCAGTACTTC
CASNSDRSSYEQYF
>many|TRBV19|TRBD1|TRBJ1-5
TGTGCCAGCGTCCCGGGACAGGGAAATCAGCCCCAGCATTTT
CASVPGQGNQPQHF
>many|TRBV7-6|TRBD2|TRBJ2-5
TGTGCCAGCAGACTAGCGGGAGGACGGGGGATCCAGTACTTC
CASRLAGGRGIQYF
>many|TRBV5-4|-|TRBJ2-1
TGTGCCAGCAGGGCGGGACCATCCCAGTCGGGGACTGAGCAGTTCTTC
CASRAGPSQSGTEQFF
>many|TRBV12-3/TRBV12-4|-|TRBJ1-1
TGTGCCAGCAATATGCAGGGCACAAACACTGAAGCTTTCTTT
CASNMQGTNTEAFF
>many|TRBV4-3|-|TRBJ2-2
TGCGCCAGCAGCCAAGATGGACGGACCGGGGAGCTGTTTTTT
CASSQDGRTGELFF
>many|TRBV12-3/TRBV12-4|-|TRBJ2-2
TGTGCCAGCAGTTTAAGTCAGGGAGCCGGGGAGCTGTTTTTT
CASSLSQGAGELFF
>many|TRBV7-3|TRBD2|TRBJ2-1
TGTGCCAGCAGCCACGTGCCTGGACTAGCGGGTGTGAATGAGCAGTTCTTC
CASSHVPGLAGVNEQFF
>many|TRBV5-6|-|TRBJ2-1
TGTGCCAGCAGTAAACTTCGGACAATCGTGAATGAGCAGTTCTTC
CASSKLRTIVNEQFF
>many|TRBV11-2|-|TRBJ2-7
TGTGCCAGCAGCCCCAGGACCTCGGACGGATACGAGCAGTACTTC
CASSPRTSDGYEQYF
>many|TRBV6-5|TRBD2|TRBJ2-3
TGTGCCAGCAAGCATCGGGGACTAGCGGGAGTGTCAGATACGCAGTATTTT
CASKHRGLAGVSDTQYF
>many|TRBV10-3|-|TRBJ2-5
TGTGCCATCAGTAACTCCGAGCGAAAGACCCAGTACTTC
CAISNSERKTQYF
>-|TRBV4-2|-|TRBJ1-3
TGTGCCAGCAGCCAAGATGACAGGAGCTCCTCTGGAAACACCATATATTTT
CASSQDDRSSSGNTIYF
>few|TRBV24-1|-|TRBJ2-5
TGTGCCACCAGTGCCATTGGCCGGGCAGGGACAGAGACCCAGTACTTC
CATSAIGRAGTETQYF
>many|TRBV28|-|TRBJ2-2
TGTGCCAGTCAAACCGGAGTCAGGCCCGGGGAGCTGTTTTTT
CASQTGVRPGELFF
>many|TRBV7-9|-|TRBJ2-1
TGTGCCAGCGAGGGTCGGTACAATGAGCAGTTCTTC
CASEGRYNEQFF
>many|TRBV20-1|-|TRBJ2-5
TGCAGTGCTAGAGATGGGTCCGCCCTGGAGACCCAGTACTTC
CSARDGSALETQYF
>many|TRBV6-5|-|TRBJ1-6
TGTGCCAGCAGTTTCGGGGGCCTTACTGGTTCACCCCTCCACTTT
CASSFGGLTGSPLHF
>many|TRBV12-3/TRBV12-4|-|TRBJ2-7
TGTGCCAGCACCTCTGAATACGAGCAGTACTTC
CASTSEYEQYF
>few|TRBV20-1|TRBD2|TRBJ2-1
TGCAGTGCCCACTCACCAGCGGGAGCTGGATATGAGCAGTTCTTC
CSAHSPAGAGYEQFF
>many|TRBV13|TRBD2|TRBJ2-1
TGTGCCAGCAGCGCCTGGACTAGCCTGGCCTACAATGAGCAGTTCTTC
CASSAWTSLAYNEQFF
>many|TRBV15|-|TRBJ2-6
TGTGCCACCAGCAGAGTAGATTCCTCTGGGGCCAACGTCCTGACTTTC
CATSRVDSSGANVLTF
>many|TRBV7-2|TRBD2|TRBJ2-1
TGTGCCAGCAGCTTAGCGGGACTAGCGGGCGCCAGGGGGCAGTTCTTC
CASSLAGLAGARGQFF
>many|TRBV5-1|-|TRBJ2-5
TGTGCCAGCAGTTTAAAAGAGACCCAGTACTTC
CASSLKETQYF
>many|TRBV20-1|TRBD2|TRBJ2-3
TGCAGTGCTGACCTGACTAGCGGGATGACAGATACGCAGTATTTT
CSADLTSGMTDTQYF
>many|TRBV28|-|TRBJ1-5
TGTGCCAGCAGTGGAGCATTTGGCAATCAGCCCCAGCATTTT
CASSGAFGNQPQHF
>many|TRBV7-2|TRBD2|TRBJ2-7
TGTGCCAGCAGCTCCCAACTAGCGGGGAACTACGAGCAGTACTTC
CASSSQLAGNYEQYF
>many|TRBV3-1|TRBD2|TRBJ2-7
TGTGCCAGCAGCTTTAGCGGGGTCTCCTACGAGCAGTACTTC
CASSFSGVSYEQYF
>many|TRBV28|-|TRBJ2-5
TGTGCCAGCAGTTTCCCTCCGGGGGTCGAGACCCAGTACTTC
CASSFPPGVETQYF
>few|TRBV5-4|-|TRBJ2-1
TGTGCCAGCAGCGGGTTCTTGGGAATAAGCTACAATGAGCAGTTCTTC
CASSGFLGISYNEQFF
>many|TRBV18|-|TRBJ2-5
TGTGCCAGCTCACCACCGTCGGGGTACCAAGAGACCCAGTACTTC
CASSPPSGYQETQYF
>few|TRBV20-1|-|TRBJ1-1
TGCAGTGGTGAAAGCAGGGGCGAAACTGAAGCTTTCTTT
CSGESRGETEAFF